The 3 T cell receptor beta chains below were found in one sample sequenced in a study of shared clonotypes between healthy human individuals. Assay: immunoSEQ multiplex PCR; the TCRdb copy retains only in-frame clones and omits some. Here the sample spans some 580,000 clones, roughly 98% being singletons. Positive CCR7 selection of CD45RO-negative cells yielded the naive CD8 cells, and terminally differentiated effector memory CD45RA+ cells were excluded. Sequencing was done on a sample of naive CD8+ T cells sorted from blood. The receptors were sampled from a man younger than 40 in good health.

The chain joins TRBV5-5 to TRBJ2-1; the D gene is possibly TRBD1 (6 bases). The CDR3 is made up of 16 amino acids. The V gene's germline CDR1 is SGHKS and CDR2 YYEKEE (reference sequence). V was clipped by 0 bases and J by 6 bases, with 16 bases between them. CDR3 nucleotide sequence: TGTGCCAGCAGCTTGGATTTTCCAGGGGAGATCAATGAGCAGTTCTTC. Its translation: CASSLDFPGEINEQFF.

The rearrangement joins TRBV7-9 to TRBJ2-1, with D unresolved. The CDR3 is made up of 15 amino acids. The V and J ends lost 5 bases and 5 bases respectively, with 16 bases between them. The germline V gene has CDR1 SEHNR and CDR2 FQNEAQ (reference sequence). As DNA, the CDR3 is TGTGCCAGCAGCCGCGGAAGGCTAGTTGACAATGAGCAGTTCTTC. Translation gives CASSRGRLVDNEQFF.

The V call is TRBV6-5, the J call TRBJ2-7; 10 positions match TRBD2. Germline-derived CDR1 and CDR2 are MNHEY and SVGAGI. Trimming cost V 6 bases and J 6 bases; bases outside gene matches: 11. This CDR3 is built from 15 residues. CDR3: CASSPWTSGFSEQYF. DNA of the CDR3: TGTGCCAGCAGCCCCTGGACTAGCGGCTTCTCCGAGCAGTACTTC.